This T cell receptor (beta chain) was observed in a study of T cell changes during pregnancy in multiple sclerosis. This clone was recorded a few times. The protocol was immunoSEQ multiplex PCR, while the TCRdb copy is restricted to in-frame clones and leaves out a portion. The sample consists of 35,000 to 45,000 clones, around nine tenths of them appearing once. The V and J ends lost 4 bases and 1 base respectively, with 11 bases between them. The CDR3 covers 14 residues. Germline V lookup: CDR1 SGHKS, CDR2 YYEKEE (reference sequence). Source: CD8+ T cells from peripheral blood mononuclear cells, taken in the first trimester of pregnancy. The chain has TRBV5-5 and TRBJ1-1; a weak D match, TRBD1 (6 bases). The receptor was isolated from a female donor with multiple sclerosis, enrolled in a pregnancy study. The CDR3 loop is CASSPGQQNTEAFF. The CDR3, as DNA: TGTGCCAGCAGCCCGGGACAACAGAACACTGAAGCTTTCTTT. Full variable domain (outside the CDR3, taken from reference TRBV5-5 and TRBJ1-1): DAGVTQSPTHLIKTRGQQVTLRCSPISGHKSVSWYQQVLGQGPQFIFQYYEKEERGRGNFPDRFSARQFPNYSSELNVNALLLGDSALYLCASSPGQQNTEAFFGQGTRLTVV.